The 4 T cell receptor beta chains listed next were all sequenced from one sample in a study of T cell clonality in common variable immunodeficiency. Study-level results: In common variable immunodeficiency, TCR beta chains reportedly carried fewer deletions and N-nucleotide insertions.

Their recognized antigens are unknown. TCRdb's table, derived via immunoSEQ multiplex PCR, lists solely in-frame clones and lacks some. In total, the table holds some 15,000 clones. The sample taken for sequencing was peripheral blood mononuclear cells. These receptors were taken from a human donor with common variable immunodeficiency.

Note on this clone: The read halts 3 residues ahead of the CDR3 end, with the missing end drawn from the germline J gene. V is TRBV5-1 and J is TRBJ2-1; 11 nucleotides align to TRBD2. The junction had 12 bases not matched to a gene; V was cut back by 4 bases and J by 9 bases. The length of the CDR3 is 16 residues. Germline assignment: CDR1 SGHRS and CDR2 YFSETQ. CDR3 region: CASSHLGLAGGSEQFF. CDR3 bases read: TGCGCCAGCAGCCACCTTGGTCTAGCGGGAGGAAGTGAG.

CDR3: CSAMRLASTSTDTQYF. The part of the CDR3 DNA that was read is TGCAGTGCTATGCGACTAGCGTCGACTAGCACAGATACG. V gene TRBV20-1 combines with J gene TRBJ2-3, with 8 bases identical to TRBD2. The missing CDR3 end, 3 residues past where the read stops, is filled in from the germline J gene. Looked up from germline, CDR1 is DFQATT and CDR2 is SNEGSKA (reference sequence). The CDR3 runs 16 residues. Trimming took 4 bases from V and 0 from J; bases not matched to a gene: 9.

Remarks on this clone: The CDR3 is cut off 3 residues early in the read; its end comes from the germline J gene. The chain has TRBV5-1 and TRBJ2-3; D is unclear. Germline V gene data show CDR1 as SGHRS and CDR2 as YFSETQ. The ends were cut back, 0 bases at V and 2 bases at J, with 10 bases in the middle. The CDR3 is 15 residues long. The CDR3 bases that were read are TGCGCCAGCAGCTTGGGTGCAGTCGCCACAGATACG. Amino acid sequence: CASSLGAVATDT. The entire CDR3 reads CASSLGAVATDTQYF.

By frequency, this clone is medium-sized (0.01 to 0.1%). Sequencing ends 3 residues short of the CDR3 end; the germline J gene provides the rest. The rearrangement uses TRBV2 and TRBJ1-4, with D tentatively TRBD1 (5 bases). The CDR3 runs 13 residues. V was trimmed by 1 base and J by 8 bases, leaving 8 bases between them. The V gene's germline CDR1 is SNHLY and CDR2 FYNNEI. The CDR3: CASSEVRVEKLFF. The sequenced CDR3 bases are TGTGCCAGCAGTGAAGTCAGGGTCGAAAAA.